This TCR beta chain stems from a study of cytomegalovirus exposure and HLA in healthy donors. General study findings and limits: A list of approximately 160 TCR beta chains associated with cytomegalovirus was given.

PCR primers comprised 60 Vbeta and 13 Jbeta primers. Clones were sequenced by immunoSEQ multiplex PCR, and TCRdb holds only the in-frame ones, with some missing. The top ten clones hold approximately 4.2% of a sample with about 140,000 clones, roughly 80% of them seen once. In regard to this clone: The antigen is undetermined.

CDR3 size: 12 residues. Trimming removed 0 bases from V and 6 bases from J, with 8 bases in between. CDR1 GTSNPN and CDR2 SVGIG come from the germline V gene (reference sequence). The rearrangement links TRBV30 to TRBJ1-1; D not resolved. This TCR was recovered from a woman in her thirties or forties in good health and CMV-seropositive. The sequenced sample consisted of PBMCs. CDR3 DNA sequence: TGTGCCTGGAGTGTGGGAGCGGCTGAAGCTTTCTTT. Its protein is CAWSVGAAEAFF.